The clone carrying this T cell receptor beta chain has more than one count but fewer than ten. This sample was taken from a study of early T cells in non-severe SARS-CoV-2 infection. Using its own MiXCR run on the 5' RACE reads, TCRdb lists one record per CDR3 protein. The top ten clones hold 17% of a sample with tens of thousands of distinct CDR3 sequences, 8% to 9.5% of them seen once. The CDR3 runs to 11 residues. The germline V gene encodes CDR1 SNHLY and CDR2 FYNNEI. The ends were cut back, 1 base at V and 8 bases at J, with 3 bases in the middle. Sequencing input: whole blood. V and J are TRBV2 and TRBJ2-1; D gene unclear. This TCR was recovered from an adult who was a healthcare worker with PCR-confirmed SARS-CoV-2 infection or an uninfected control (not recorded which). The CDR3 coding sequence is TGTGCCAGCAGTGAAGTTTATGAGCAGTTCTTC. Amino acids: CASSEVYEQFF. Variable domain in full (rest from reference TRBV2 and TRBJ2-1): EPEVTQTPSHQVTQMGQEVILRCVPISNHLYFYWYRQILGQKVEFLVSFYNNEISEKSEIFDDQFSVERPDGSNFTLKIRSTKLEDSAMYFCASSEVYEQFFGPGTRLTVL.